This T cell receptor beta chain was captured in a study of OX40 agonist ivuxolimab in advanced cancers. The CDR3 length is 14 residues. CDR1 LNHDA and CDR2 SQIVND come from the germline V gene (reference sequence). V lost 4 bases, J lost 4 bases, and 11 bases lay in between. Some clones are missing from TCRdb's copy, which holds only in-frame ones; the method was immunoSEQ multiplex PCR. The data hold approximately 76,000 clones, with roughly 90% observed a single time. This clone rates as medium-sized (0.01 to 0.1%). Its target is unknown. Other nucleotide sequences from this sample produce the same CDR3. Study-level results: Relative to CD4+, CD8+ T cells held more expanded clones on average.

The TCR originated in an adult with an advanced solid tumor such as melanoma, head and neck, liver or kidney cancer. This sample comprised CD4+ or CD8+ T cells sorted from blood, obtained in a trial of the OX40 agonist ivuxolimab. The chain uses TRBV19 and TRBJ1-5; D might be TRBD1 (5 bases). CDR3 in amino acids: CASSTQGNNQPQHF. CDR3 nucleotide sequence: TGTGCCAGTAGTACCCAGGGAAATAATCAGCCCCAGCATTTT.